Following are 22 T cell receptor beta chains from one sample sequenced in a study of human T cells and chemical hapten exposure. Each CDR3 protein gets one entry after TCRdb re-called the RACE reads with MiXCR. The sample consists of around 340,000 distinct CDR3 sequences, around 7% of them appearing once. Time point indicated: patch test 1, 2 weeks after DPC sensitization. Treatment specified: therapeutic diphenylcyclopropenone sensitization with weekly scalp DPC. This material consisted of whole blood, taken in connection with sensitization to the hapten diphenylcyclopropenone (DPC). These receptor sequences come from a young woman with alopecia areata. Some clones in this sample may be carry-over from other donors' samples.

This clonotype was counted a few times. The rearrangement joins TRBV5-1 to TRBJ2-5; 7 bases match TRBD1. The CDR3 has 15 amino acids. Germline trimming cut 0 bases from V and 4 bases from J; bases unmatched to any gene: 6. Germline V gene lookup returns CDR1 SGHRS and CDR2 YFSETQ. In DNA form, the CDR3 reads TGCGCCAGCAGCTTGGAGGGTAGGACAGGAGAGACCCAGTACTTC. It codes for CASSLEGRTGETQYF.

J is TRBJ2-6 and V is TRBV6-5, with a tentative D call TRBD2 (5 bases). Germline V gene sequence: CDR1 MNHEY, CDR2 SVGAGI. The ends were cut back, 4 bases at V and 0 bases at J, with 10 bases in the middle. This CDR3 has 16 amino acids. The CDR3: CASSSLGSSGANVLTF. CDR3 in DNA: TGTGCCAGCAGTTCCCTGGGGAGCTCTGGGGCCAACGTCCTGACTTTC.

Many counts were recorded for this clonotype. The rearrangement joins TRBV7-9 to TRBJ1-1; tentative D call: TRBD1 (6 bases). The V end was cut by 4 bases, the J end by 11 bases, with 20 bases between. Germline V gene sequence: CDR1 SEHNR, CDR2 FQNEAQ (reference sequence). This CDR3 region has 14 residues. CDR3 DNA: TGTGCCAGCAGCTCCCTTATAAGAGGGGGAAACGCTTTCTTT. This codes for CASSSLIRGGNAFF.

There are a few counts of this clonotype. V gene TRBV7-9 combines with J gene TRBJ2-5; TRBD1 or TRBD2 may be the D gene (5 bases each). The ends were cut back, 3 bases at V and 0 bases at J, with 14 bases in the middle. This CDR3 is built from 16 residues. Germline loops: CDR1 SEHNR, CDR2 FQNEAQ (reference sequence). CDR3 in amino acids: CASSFWDGHNQETQYF. The CDR3 DNA reads TGTGCCAGCAGCTTTTGGGACGGACACAACCAAGAGACCCAGTACTTC.

This clonotype appeared a few times. The chain employs TRBV12-3 or TRBV12-4 and TRBJ1-4, with D possibly being TRBD1 (6 bases). This CDR3 has 16 residues. V lost 2 bases and J lost 4, with 14 bases in between. The CDR3 bases are TGTGCCAGCAGTTTAAATTCGGGGGCTGGTAATGAAAAACTGTTTTTT. It codes for CASSLNSGAGNEKLFF.

V gene TRBV7-2 combines with J gene TRBJ2-1; TRBD2 matches 14 bases. There are 17 residues in the CDR3. Per the germline V gene, CDR1 is SGHTA and CDR2 is FQGNSA. V lost 9 bases, J lost 5 bases, and 12 bases stayed unmatched. CDR3 in DNA: TGTGCCAGTAAGAAGACCGGGACTAGCGGGGGTCACAATGAGCAGTTCTTC. Its protein product is CASKKTGTSGGHNEQFF. Together with reference TRBV7-2 and TRBJ2-1, the CDR3 gives the full variable domain: GAGVSQSPSNKVTEKGKDVELRCDPISGHTALYWYRQSLGQGLEFLIYFQGNSAPDKSGLPSDRFSAERTGGSVSTLTIQRTQQEDSAVYLCASKKTGTSGGHNEQFFGPGTRLTVL.

This clonotype was observed a handful of times. This chain joins TRBV7-8 and TRBJ1-6, with D possibly TRBD1 on 6 matching bases. CDR1 and CDR2 from the germline V gene are SGHVS and FQNEAQ. CDR3 size: 17 residues. The V end was cut by 6 bases, the J end by 0 bases, with 15 bases between. CDR3 sequence: CASRQTRGSSYNSPLHF. The CDR3 DNA reads as TGTGCCAGCAGACAAACTAGGGGGAGCTCCTATAATTCACCCCTCCACTTT.

J is TRBJ1-2 and V is TRBV12-3 or TRBV12-4, with a possible D match to TRBD1 (6 bases). The CDR3 covers 14 residues. The V gene lost 8 bases and the J gene lost 4 bases, with 17 bases spanning the gap. CDR3: CASCSSGQFYGYTF. CDR3 nucleotides: TGTGCCAGCTGTTCATCCGGACAGTTCTATGGCTACACCTTC.

This clonotype was seen more than once but under ten times. The genes are TRBV29-1 and TRBJ2-2; D might be TRBD2 (7 bases). V was trimmed by 5 bases and J by 4 bases, leaving 14 bases between them. CDR3 length: 14 residues. The V gene's germline CDR1 is SQVTM and CDR2 ANQGSEA. CDR3 nucleotide sequence: TGCAGCGTTATTTCGGGGGGCCGCACCGGGGAGCTGTTTTTT. Translated: CSVISGGRTGELFF.

The V gene is TRBV20-1, the J gene TRBJ1-5; D call uncertain. Trimming removed 3 bases from V and 0 bases from J, with 12 bases in between. Germline loops: CDR1 DFQATT, CDR2 SNEGSKA (reference sequence). The CDR3 totals 15 residues. CDR3 bases: TGCAGTGCTAGCTATGCCCCACTTAGCAATCAGCCCCAGCATTTT. Its protein is CSASYAPLSNQPQHF.

On this clonotype itself: With a much larger clone just one base away, this may be a read error. J is TRBJ2-3 and V is TRBV6-2 or TRBV6-3; TRBD1 matches at 8 bases. The J segment lost 2 bases and the V segment lost 6 bases, leaving 10 bases of the junction unmatched. This CDR3 has 16 amino acids. Germline V gene sequence: CDR1 MNHEY, CDR2 SVGEGT. CDR3 amino acids: CASSLSQGAITDTQYF. The CDR3, as DNA: TGTGCCAGCAGCCTCTCTCAGGGGGCAATCACAGATACGCAGTATTTT.

The sample holds many counts of this clonotype. The chain has TRBV6-6 and TRBJ2-1; 7 bases line up with TRBD2. The V and J ends lost 5 bases and 10 bases, in that order; junction bases with no gene match: 5. CDR1 is MNHNY and CDR2 is SVGAGI in the germline V gene (reference sequence). The CDR3 extends over 12 amino acids. This CDR3 reads CASSPQAGEQFF. The CDR3 DNA follows: TGTGCCAGCAGTCCCCAAGCGGGGGAGCAGTTCTTC.

The V call is TRBV29-1, the J call TRBJ2-6; 8 nucleotides agree with TRBD1. V shed 6 bases and J 0 bases; nucleotides not matched to a gene: 7. Looked up from germline, CDR1 is SQVTM and CDR2 is ANQGSEA. The length of the CDR3 is 16 residues. Here the CDR3 reads CSVSGTGISGANVLTF. The CDR3, as DNA: TGCAGCGTGTCCGGGACAGGAATCTCTGGGGCCAACGTCCTGACTTTC.

There are a few counts of this clonotype. This chain connects TRBV6-5 to TRBJ1-4; D is uncertain. Trimming left V 8 bases short and J 6 bases short, with 10 bases between. The CDR3 contains 12 residues. CDR1 MNHEY and CDR2 SVGAGI come from the germline V gene. The CDR3 sequence: CASGDKDEKLFF. The CDR3 DNA reads as TGTGCCAGCGGTGACAAAGATGAAAAACTGTTTTTT.

The chain joins TRBV29-1 to TRBJ2-4; D is possibly TRBD2 (5 bases). CDR1 is SQVTM, CDR2 ANQGSEA, per germline. The V end lost 3 bases, the J end lost 9 bases, and 27 bases lay between the germline ends. This CDR3 has 17 residues. CDR3 bases: TGCAGCGTTGATCTCTCTTCAGAGCAAGGAGGATGGGGCATTCAGTACTTC. As protein: CSVDLSSEQGGWGIQYF.

In this sample, this clonotype turned up a few times. The gene calls are TRBV12-3 or TRBV12-4 and TRBJ2-5, with D perhaps TRBD1 or TRBD2 (5 bases each). The CDR3 totals 14 residues. Trimming stripped 5 bases from V and 2 bases from J, with 12 bases between. The CDR3 protein is CASSKGESQETQYF. The CDR3 nucleotides are TGTGCCAGCAGTAAAGGGGAGTCACAAGAGACCCAGTACTTC.

There are a few counts of this clonotype. The rearrangement joins TRBV29-1 to TRBJ1-1; D uncertain. Germline assignment: CDR1 SQVTM and CDR2 ANQGSEA. The CDR3 contains 10 residues. V lost 4 bases to trimming and J lost 5 bases, with 5 bases between them. The CDR3 reads CSVAGTEAFF. The CDR3, as DNA: TGCAGCGTTGCTGGAACTGAAGCTTTCTTT.

As regards this clonotype: A much larger clone lies one base from this, so it may be a read error. The chain recombines TRBV5-1 with TRBJ2-5, with 10 bases fitting TRBD1. CDR3 size: 16 residues. Germline V gene data show CDR1 as SGHRS and CDR2 as YFSETQ. As DNA, the CDR3 is TGCGCCAGAAGCTTGGAACTTGGGACAGGGGCCCAGACCCAGTACTTC. Its protein product is CARSLELGTGAQTQYF. Supplemented by reference TRBV5-1 and TRBJ2-5, the full variable domain reads KAGVTQTPRYLIKTRGQQVTLSCSPISGHRSVSWYQQTPGQGLQFLFEYFSETQRNKGNFPGRFSGRQFSNSRSEMNVSTLELGDSALYLCARSLELGTGAQTQYFGPGTRLLVL.

This clonotype was seen a handful of times. This rearrangement joins TRBV3-1 to TRBJ2-2, with 7 bases identical to TRBD1. V was clipped by 6 bases and J by 1 base; unmatched bases: 11. The CDR3 runs 17 residues. Germline CDR1 LGHDT, CDR2 YNNKEL (reference sequence). The CDR3 DNA follows: TGTGCCAGCAGACGACAACTCGGGACAGAGAACACCGGGGAGCTGTTTTTT. Amino acid sequence: CASRRQLGTENTGELFF.

The chain links TRBV29-1 to TRBJ1-2; D is possibly TRBD1 (6 bases). Trimming removed 1 base at V and 2 bases at J, with 14 bases between. This CDR3 contains 15 residues. The germline CDR1 and CDR2 sequences are SQVTM and ANQGSEA. CDR3: CSVEGRGTGNYGYTF. The CDR3 DNA is TGCAGCGTTGAAGGCAGGGGAACTGGCAACTATGGCTACACCTTC.

This clonotype appeared a few times. V gene TRBV12-3 or TRBV12-4 combines with J gene TRBJ2-2; perhaps TRBD1 as D (6 bases). The CDR3 has 13 residues. V lost 5 bases to trimming and J lost 4 bases, with 8 bases between them. The CDR3 DNA reads as TGTGCCAGCAGTGAGGACAGCACCGGGGAGCTGTTTTTT. It yields the protein CASSEDSTGELFF.

The chain has TRBV14 and TRBJ2-3; 10 bases fit TRBD2. With V trimmed by 2 bases and J by 0 bases, 20 bases remained unmatched. This CDR3 has 22 amino acids. CDR1 and CDR2 from the germline V gene are SGHDN and FVKESK. Here the CDR3 reads CASSQQERGGLLLRRSTDTQYF. CDR3 bases: TGTGCCAGCAGCCAACAGGAGCGGGGGGGCCTACTTTTGCGGCGAAGCACAGATACGCAGTATTTT.